This TCR beta chain was profiled in a study of liver allograft versus peripheral blood T cells. Study details: Recipients' peripheral blood served as the comparator for T cell receptor repertoires in transplanted livers.

Trimming removed 7 bases at V and 0 bases at J, with 12 bases between. The CDR3 totals 14 residues. The germline V gene has CDR1 MDHEN and CDR2 SYDVKM. TCRdb analysed the reads with MiXCR anew, one entry per CDR3 protein. The data show thousands of distinct CDR3 sequences, approximately 15% seen once. General study findings and limits: Liver allograft and peripheral blood T cell receptor repertoires reportedly differed.

This clonotype is judged medium-sized. Antigen specificity is unknown. The sequence was obtained from a human patient who had a liver transplant. Some T cells may trace back to the graft donor. The gene calls are TRBV28 and TRBJ1-2; TRBD1 is a possible D gene (5 bases). In DNA, the CDR3 is TGTGCCAGCAATAAGGACACAGCTAACTATGGCTACACCTTC. Protein: CASNKDTANYGYTF.